Shown below are 18 T cell receptor beta chains from a single sample sequenced in a study of T cell responses to AZD1222 COVID-19 vaccine. Assay: immunoSEQ multiplex PCR; the TCRdb copy retains only in-frame clones and omits some. The table shows 150,000 to 200,000 clones, with about nine tenths occurring only once. Sequencing was performed on peripheral blood, taken on day 0 of AZD1222 vaccination. The source is an adult in good health.

The gene calls are TRBV19 and TRBJ1-6; D is possibly TRBD1 (6 bases). Trimming removed 1 base at V and 9 bases at J, with 10 bases between. This CDR3 has 14 residues. Germline-derived CDR1 and CDR2 are LNHDA and SQIVND (reference sequence). The CDR3 loop is CASSIGGTPSPLHF. CDR3 in DNA: TGTGCCAGTAGTATAGGTGGGACACCTTCACCCCTCCACTTT.

The J gene is TRBJ2-3, the V gene TRBV24-1, with 9 bases that match TRBD2. This CDR3 has 22 amino acids. The V segment lost 2 bases and the J segment 0 bases; nucleotides outside the gene matches: 20. CDR1 and CDR2 from the germline V gene are KGHDR and SFDVKD. The CDR3 nucleotides read TGTGCCACCAGTGATTCCGGCGGGCAGTCTAGCGGGGAAACGCCTAGCACAGATACGCAGTATTTT. It yields the protein CATSDSGGQSSGETPSTDTQYF.

The chain is built from TRBV4-2 and TRBJ1-1; 10 bases align to TRBD1. V shed 0 bases and J 3 bases; nucleotides not matched to a gene: 1. The CDR3 has 15 residues. The germline CDR1 and CDR2 sequences are LGHNA and YNFKEQ. The CDR3 spells CASSQETGGDTEAFF. The CDR3 DNA is TGTGCCAGCAGCCAAGAGACAGGGGGCGACACTGAAGCTTTCTTT.

The chain is built from TRBV7-6 and TRBJ1-4, with D tentatively TRBD1 (6 bases). Between the trimmed V and J ends, which lost 5 bases and 3 bases, there was a span of 19 bases. The germline gives CDR1 SGHVS, CDR2 FNYEAQ. This CDR3 has 17 amino acids. The CDR3 sequence is CASSPRGGGVANEKLFF. The CDR3 nucleotides read TGTGCCAGCAGCCCTCGGGGCGGGGGCGTTGCTAATGAAAAACTGTTTTTT. Together with reference TRBV7-6 and TRBJ1-4, the CDR3 gives the full variable domain: GAGVSQSPRYKVTKRGQDVALRCDPISGHVSLYWYRQALGQGPEFLTYFNYEAQQDKSGLPNDRFSAERPEGSISTLTIQRTEQRDSAMYRCASSPRGGGVANEKLFFGSGTQLSVL.

The V and J genes are TRBV5-4 and TRBJ1-5; 9 bases match TRBD1. The CDR3 contains 17 residues. From germline, CDR1 is SGHNT and CDR2 YYREEE (reference sequence). Trimming cost V 2 bases and J 0 bases; bases outside gene matches: 6. The chain's CDR3 is CASSLGTGQGSNQPQHF. CDR3 nucleotide sequence: TGTGCCAGCAGCTTAGGGACAGGGCAGGGTAGCAATCAGCCCCAGCATTTT.

V usage is TRBV30 and J usage is TRBJ1-1; D is unclear. CDR3 length equals 10 residues. CDR1 is GTSNPN, CDR2 SVGIG, per germline (reference sequence). Trimming left V 5 bases short and J 6 bases short, with 7 bases between. CDR3 in amino acids: CAWVRSEAFF. CDR3 nucleotides: TGTGCCTGGGTTAGGTCTGAAGCTTTCTTT. Drawing the rest from reference TRBV30 and TRBJ1-1, the complete variable domain is SQTIHQWPATLVQPVGSPLSLECTVEGTSNPNLYWYRQAAGRGLQLLFYSVGIGQISSEVPQNLSASRPQDRQFILSSKKLLLSDSGFYLCAWVRSEAFFGQGTRLTVV.

The rearrangement joins TRBV9 to TRBJ2-3; 16 nucleotides agree with TRBD2. The CDR3 is made up of 18 amino acids. The V and J ends lost 4 bases and 0 bases, in that order; junction bases with no gene match: 5. Germline V lookup: CDR1 SGDLS, CDR2 YYNGEE. CDR3 loop: CASSTGTSGGASTDTQYF. The DNA of the CDR3 is TGTGCCAGCAGCACTGGGACTAGCGGGGGGGCTAGCACAGATACGCAGTATTTT. Using reference TRBV9 and TRBJ2-3 for the parts outside the CDR3, the full variable domain is DSGVTQTPKHLITATGQRVTLRCSPRSGDLSVYWYQQSLDQGLQFLIQYYNGEERAKGNILERFSAQQFPDLHSELNLSSLELGDSALYFCASSTGTSGGASTDTQYFGPGTRLTVL.

The chain is built from TRBV25-1 and TRBJ1-1; D is unclear. V lost 6 bases, J lost 1 base, and 6 bases lay in between. The V gene's germline CDR1 is MGHDK and CDR2 SYGVNS. The CDR3 extends over 12 amino acids. The CDR3 nucleotides are TGTGCCAGCAGAGACACGAACACTGAAGCTTTCTTT. As protein: CASRDTNTEAFF.

This rearrangement joins TRBV11-3 to TRBJ2-5, with 8 bases that match TRBD1. Germline V CDR1 and CDR2: SGHNT, YENEEA. The trim removed 2 bases at V and 5 bases at J, leaving 7 bases unmatched. The CDR3 runs to 15 residues. The DNA of the CDR3 is TGTGCCAGCAGCTTAAGAGACAGGGGCGGGGAGACCCAGTACTTC. This encodes CASSLRDRGGETQYF.

V gene TRBV15 combines with J gene TRBJ1-3; D uncertain. Trimming took off 4 bases at V and 2 bases at J, with 15 bases between the two ends. The CDR3 runs to 16 residues. CDR1 is LNHNV and CDR2 is YYDKDF in the germline V gene (reference sequence). The CDR3 nucleotides are TGTGCCACCAGCAAAGGAGGGCAGAGCACTGGAAACACCATATATTTT. This codes for CATSKGGQSTGNTIYF.

The rearrangement links TRBV19 to TRBJ1-2; D unclear. With 3 bases removed from V and 2 bases from J, the gap between germline ends came to 10 bases. The CDR3 runs 14 residues. Germline V gene sequence: CDR1 LNHDA, CDR2 SQIVND (reference sequence). The CDR3 sequence: CASSIARKNYGYTF. The DNA of the CDR3 is TGTGCCAGTAGTATTGCCAGGAAGAACTATGGCTACACCTTC.

The CDR3 DNA is TGTGCCAGCAGTTATAAGGTTTGGGGGAACGAGCAGTACTTC. Its protein is CASSYKVWGNEQYF. The J gene is TRBJ2-7, the V gene TRBV6-5, with D possibly being TRBD1 or TRBD2 (5 bases each). Deletions cut 3 bases from V and 5 bases from J, with 14 bases between. CDR3 length: 14 amino acids. The V gene's germline CDR1 is MNHEY and CDR2 SVGAGI.

For this clone: Distinct nucleotide sequences in the sample also encode this CDR3. The chain combines TRBV2 with TRBJ2-5; a weak D match, TRBD2 (5 bases). The germline gives CDR1 SNHLY, CDR2 FYNNEI. Trimming removed 3 bases from V and 5 bases from J, with 7 bases in between. The CDR3 is 12 amino acids. The CDR3 region is CASSEEEETQYF. DNA of the CDR3: TGTGCCAGCAGTGAGGAGGAGGAGACCCAGTACTTC.

The V call is TRBV29-1, the J call TRBJ2-7; TRBD1 or TRBD2 may be the D gene (5 bases each). The V end was cut by 7 bases, the J end by 3 bases, with 16 bases between. The germline CDR1 and CDR2 sequences are SQVTM and ANQGSEA. CDR3 size: 13 residues. The CDR3 bases are TGCAGCGCTCGCCGGGACGGAAACTACGAGCAGTACTTC. This gives the protein CSARRDGNYEQYF.

The CDR3 spells CASSRGTSNTEAFF. The CDR3 DNA reads as TGTGCCAGCAGCCGCGGGACATCGAACACTGAAGCTTTCTTT. The chain combines TRBV11-2 with TRBJ1-1; possible D gene TRBD1, 6 bases. From germline, CDR1 is SGHAT and CDR2 FQNNGV. This CDR3 has 14 amino acids. V was clipped by 5 bases and J by 1 base, with 11 bases between them.

V gene TRBV6-1 combines with J gene TRBJ1-2; D perhaps matches TRBD1 (5 bases). CDR1 and CDR2 from the germline V gene are MNHNS and SASEGT. Trimming stripped 1 base from V and 0 bases from J, with 12 bases between. This CDR3 has 16 amino acids. CDR3 residues: CASSEGGGRANYGYTF. CDR3 nucleotides: TGTGCCAGCAGTGAAGGGGGGGGGAGAGCTAACTATGGCTACACCTTC.

The rearrangement uses TRBV27 and TRBJ2-4; TRBD1 aligns across 11 bases. CDR1 and CDR2 (germline): MNHEY, SMNVEV (reference sequence). This CDR3 region has 16 residues. Trimming cost V 0 bases and J 7 bases; bases outside gene matches: 5. CDR3 sequence (DNA): TGTGCCAGCAGTTTATCGGGCTGGGACAGGGGGAACATTCAGTACTTC. Amino acid sequence: CASSLSGWDRGNIQYF.

The chain carries TRBV7-6 and TRBJ2-3; D possibly corresponds to TRBD2 (7 bases). V lost 5 bases, J lost 4 bases, and 10 bases lay in between. Germline V CDR1 and CDR2: SGHVS, FNYEAQ. The CDR3 extends over 13 amino acids. The CDR3: CASSPGGADTQYF. The CDR3 DNA follows: TGTGCCAGCAGCCCGGGGGGCGCAGATACGCAGTATTTT.